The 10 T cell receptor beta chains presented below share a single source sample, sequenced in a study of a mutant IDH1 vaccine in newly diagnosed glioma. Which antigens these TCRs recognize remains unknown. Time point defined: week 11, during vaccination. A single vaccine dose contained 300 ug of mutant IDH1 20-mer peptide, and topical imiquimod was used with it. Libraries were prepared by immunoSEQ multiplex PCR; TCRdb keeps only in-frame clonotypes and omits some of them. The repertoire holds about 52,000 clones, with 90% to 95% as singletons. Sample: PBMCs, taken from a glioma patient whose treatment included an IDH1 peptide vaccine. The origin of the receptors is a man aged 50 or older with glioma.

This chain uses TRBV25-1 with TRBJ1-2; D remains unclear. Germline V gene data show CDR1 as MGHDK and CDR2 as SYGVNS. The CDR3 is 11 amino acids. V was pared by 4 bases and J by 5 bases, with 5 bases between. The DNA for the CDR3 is TGTGCCAGCAGTGCCTCATATGGCTACACCTTC. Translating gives CASSASYGYTF.

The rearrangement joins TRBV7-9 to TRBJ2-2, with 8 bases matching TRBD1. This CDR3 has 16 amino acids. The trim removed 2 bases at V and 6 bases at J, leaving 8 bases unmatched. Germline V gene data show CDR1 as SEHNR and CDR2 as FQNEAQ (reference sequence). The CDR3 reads CASSLQGARRAGELFF. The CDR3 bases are TGTGCCAGCAGCTTACAGGGGGCGCGTAGAGCCGGGGAGCTGTTTTTT.

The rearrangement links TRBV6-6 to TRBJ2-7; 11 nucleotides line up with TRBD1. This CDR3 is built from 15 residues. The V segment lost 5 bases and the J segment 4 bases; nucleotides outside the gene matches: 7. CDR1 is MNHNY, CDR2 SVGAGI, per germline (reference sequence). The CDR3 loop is CASSAPGTGGYEQYF. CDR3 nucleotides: TGTGCCAGCAGTGCACCCGGGACAGGGGGTTACGAGCAGTACTTC.

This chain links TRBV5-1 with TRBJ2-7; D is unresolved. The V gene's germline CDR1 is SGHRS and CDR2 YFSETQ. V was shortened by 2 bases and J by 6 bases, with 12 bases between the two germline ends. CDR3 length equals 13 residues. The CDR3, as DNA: TGCGCCAGCAGCTTTGACACCGTGGGCGAGCAGTACTTC. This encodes CASSFDTVGEQYF. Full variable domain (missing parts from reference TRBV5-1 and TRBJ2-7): KAGVTQTPRYLIKTRGQQVTLSCSPISGHRSVSWYQQTPGQGLQFLFEYFSETQRNKGNFPGRFSGRQFSNSRSEMNVSTLELGDSALYLCASSFDTVGEQYFGPGTRLTVT.

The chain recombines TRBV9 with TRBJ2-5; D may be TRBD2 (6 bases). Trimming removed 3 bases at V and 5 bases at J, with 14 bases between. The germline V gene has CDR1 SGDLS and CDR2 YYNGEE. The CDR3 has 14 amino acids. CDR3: CASSGDSRGETQYF. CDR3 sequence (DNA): TGTGCCAGCAGCGGGGACTCCCGTGGGGAGACCCAGTACTTC.

The CDR3 DNA reads TGTGCCAGCAGGCGGCCGGGACCACTACTATACGAGCAGTACTTC. This encodes CASRRPGPLLYEQYF. V gene TRBV11-2 combines with J gene TRBJ2-7; the D gene could be TRBD1 or TRBD2 (5 bases each). CDR3 length: 15 residues. Trimming removed 6 bases from V and 4 bases from J, with 19 bases in between. The V gene's germline CDR1 is SGHAT and CDR2 FQNNGV.

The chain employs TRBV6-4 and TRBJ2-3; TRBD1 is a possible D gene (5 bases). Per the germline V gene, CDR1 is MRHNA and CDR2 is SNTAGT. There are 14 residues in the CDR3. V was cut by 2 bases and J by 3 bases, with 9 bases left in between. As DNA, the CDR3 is TGTGCCAGCAGTGACAGGGGTTCGACAGATACGCAGTATTTT. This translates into CASSDRGSTDTQYF.

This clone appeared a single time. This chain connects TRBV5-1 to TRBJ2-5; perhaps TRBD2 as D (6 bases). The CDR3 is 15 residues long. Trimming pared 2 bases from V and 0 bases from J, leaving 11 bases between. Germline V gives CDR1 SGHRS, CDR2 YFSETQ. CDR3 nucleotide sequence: TGCGCCAGCAGCTTCCGACCTAGCGACCAAGAGACCCAGTACTTC. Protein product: CASSFRPSDQETQYF.

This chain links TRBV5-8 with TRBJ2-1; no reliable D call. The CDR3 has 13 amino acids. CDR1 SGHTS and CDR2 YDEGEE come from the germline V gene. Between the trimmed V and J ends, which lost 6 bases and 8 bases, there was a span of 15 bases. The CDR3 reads CASNDPPSDEQFF. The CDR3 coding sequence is TGTGCCAGCAACGACCCGCCCAGCGATGAGCAGTTCTTC.

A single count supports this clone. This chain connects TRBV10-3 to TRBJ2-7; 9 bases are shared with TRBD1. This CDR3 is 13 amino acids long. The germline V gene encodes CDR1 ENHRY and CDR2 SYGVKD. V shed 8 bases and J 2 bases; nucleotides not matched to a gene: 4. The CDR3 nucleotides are TGTGCCATCGAAGGACAGGGGACCTACGAGCAGTACTTC. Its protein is CAIEGQGTYEQYF.